This T cell receptor beta chain is from a study of control samples from healthy donors and cancer patients. With V trimmed by 4 bases and J by 9 bases, 4 bases remained unmatched. CDR1 and CDR2 (germline): SGHVS, FQNEAQ. This CDR3 is 14 amino acids long. This clone was detected a few times. Assay: immunoSEQ multiplex PCR; the TCRdb copy retains only in-frame clones and omits some. The sample yields about 100,000 clones, around four fifths seen once. The chain uses TRBV7-8 and TRBJ2-1; TRBD2 matches 12 bases. The origin of this receptor is a man aged 30-40 years in good health. Specimen: blood. CDR3 bases: TGTGCCAGCAGCTCTAGACTAGCGGGGGTTGAGCAGTTCTTC. Protein sequence: CASSSRLAGVEQFF.